A selection of T cell receptor beta chains follows, all from one sample in a study of control samples from healthy donors and cancer patients. Here immunoSEQ multiplex PCR was the method, and the copy in TCRdb shows in-frame clones only, minus some. The sample has about 160,000 clones; just over 90% are singletons. The sequenced material came from blood. All receptors derive from an older woman in good health. Both conserved end residues are trimmed from each CDR3. The order of the fields is V gene, clone size, J gene, CDR3 length, CDR3 protein. Some rows mark clone size as missing; the rest say once, few, many or name a class of expanded clone.

V gene: TRBV7-8; clone size: .; J gene: TRBJ1-3; CDR3 length: 15; CDR3 protein: ASSLVDRATSGNTIY
V gene: TRBV27; clone size: .; J gene: TRBJ2-7; CDR3 length: 10; CDR3 protein: ASSFTSGEQY
V gene: TRBV18; clone size: .; J gene: TRBJ1-6; CDR3 length: 11; CDR3 protein: ASSPADDSPLH
V gene: TRBV11-3; clone size: .; J gene: TRBJ2-2; CDR3 length: 13; CDR3 protein: ASNRGQGGTGELF
V gene: TRBV9; clone size: .; J gene: TRBJ1-4; CDR3 length: 13; CDR3 protein: ASSVEGHTNEKLF
V gene: TRBV5-6; clone size: .; J gene: TRBJ1-5; CDR3 length: 15; CDR3 protein: ASSLTRTGLSNQPQH
V gene: TRBV5-6; clone size: .; J gene: TRBJ2-6; CDR3 length: 17; CDR3 protein: ASSLGRQRLYSGANVLT
V gene: TRBV11-2; clone size: .; J gene: TRBJ2-7; CDR3 length: 11; CDR3 protein: ASSPGRGTVEY
V gene: TRBV12-3/TRBV12-4; clone size: .; J gene: TRBJ1-1; CDR3 length: 11; CDR3 protein: ASSLDLDTEAF
V gene: TRBV2; clone size: .; J gene: TRBJ2-7; CDR3 length: 12; CDR3 protein: ASSESGYPNEQY
V gene: TRBV5-6; clone size: .; J gene: TRBJ1-5; CDR3 length: 13; CDR3 protein: ASSLGQGRNQPQH
V gene: TRBV6-6; clone size: .; J gene: TRBJ1-1; CDR3 length: 12; CDR3 protein: ASRPTDTNTEAF
V gene: TRBV28; clone size: .; J gene: TRBJ1-1; CDR3 length: 12; CDR3 protein: ASIQGPMGTEAF
V gene: TRBV7-2; clone size: .; J gene: TRBJ2-1; CDR3 length: 12; CDR3 protein: ASSLDDRYRWQF
V gene: TRBV27; clone size: .; J gene: TRBJ1-1; CDR3 length: 11; CDR3 protein: ASSLWGAGEAF
V gene: TRBV6-4; clone size: few; J gene: TRBJ2-3; CDR3 length: 13; CDR3 protein: ASSPGLADTDTQY
V gene: TRBV6-5; clone size: .; J gene: TRBJ1-4; CDR3 length: 11; CDR3 protein: ASRRQGAEKLF
V gene: TRBV18; clone size: .; J gene: TRBJ1-6; CDR3 length: 14; CDR3 protein: ASSSTGDSYNSPLH
V gene: TRBV27; clone size: .; J gene: TRBJ1-5; CDR3 length: 12; CDR3 protein: ASQRGFGDQPQH
V gene: TRBV6-2/TRBV6-3; clone size: .; J gene: TRBJ1-2; CDR3 length: 11; CDR3 protein: ASSPDRFYGYT
V gene: TRBV23-1; clone size: .; J gene: TRBJ1-1; CDR3 length: 12; CDR3 protein: ASSQSEGVTEAF
V gene: TRBV3-1/TRBV3-2; clone size: .; J gene: TRBJ1-1; CDR3 length: 12; CDR3 protein: ASSLRDSYTEAF
V gene: TRBV7-2; clone size: once; J gene: TRBJ2-7; CDR3 length: 11; CDR3 protein: ASSLAGPYEQY
V gene: TRBV6-1; clone size: .; J gene: TRBJ1-4; CDR3 length: 16; CDR3 protein: ASSEELKISSTNEKLF
V gene: TRBV5-6; clone size: .; J gene: TRBJ1-6; CDR3 length: 11; CDR3 protein: ASSLDRVLPLH
V gene: TRBV2; clone size: .; J gene: TRBJ2-7; CDR3 length: 12; CDR3 protein: ASSYQGAVYEQY
V gene: TRBV9; clone size: .; J gene: TRBJ1-6; CDR3 length: 12; CDR3 protein: ASSVLWGNSPLH
V gene: TRBV6-1; clone size: .; J gene: TRBJ2-7; CDR3 length: 13; CDR3 protein: ASSEGLAGTYEQY
V gene: TRBV20-1; clone size: .; J gene: TRBJ1-2; CDR3 length: 11; CDR3 protein: SASPGPNYGYT
V gene: TRBV14; clone size: .; J gene: TRBJ2-2; CDR3 length: 12; CDR3 protein: ASSQWSGTGELF
V gene: TRBV11-3; clone size: .; J gene: TRBJ2-2; CDR3 length: 10; CDR3 protein: ASSRGTGELF
V gene: TRBV1; clone size: .; J gene: TRBJ2-7; CDR3 length: 15; CDR3 protein: TSSQDEVLTGQDEQY
V gene: TRBV18; clone size: once; J gene: TRBJ1-5; CDR3 length: 13; CDR3 protein: ASSLLGDGNQPQH
V gene: TRBV6-2/TRBV6-3; clone size: .; J gene: TRBJ1-1; CDR3 length: 11; CDR3 protein: ASSFDRDTEAF
V gene: TRBV5-6; clone size: .; J gene: TRBJ1-5; CDR3 length: 13; CDR3 protein: ASSQGSGNNQPQH
V gene: TRBV19; clone size: .; J gene: TRBJ2-2; CDR3 length: 14; CDR3 protein: ASSNRRGSGTGELF
V gene: TRBV6-5; clone size: .; J gene: TRBJ2-1; CDR3 length: 10; CDR3 protein: ASSYSWNEQF
V gene: TRBV7-2; clone size: .; J gene: TRBJ2-2; CDR3 length: 11; CDR3 protein: ASSLGGAGELF
V gene: TRBV6-2/TRBV6-3; clone size: .; J gene: TRBJ2-3; CDR3 length: 13; CDR3 protein: ASSYGSVDFDTQY
V gene: TRBV7-3; clone size: .; J gene: TRBJ1-3; CDR3 length: 11; CDR3 protein: ASSRTGGNTIY
V gene: TRBV3-1/TRBV3-2; clone size: .; J gene: TRBJ1-4; CDR3 length: 13; CDR3 protein: ASRSGLGINEKLF
V gene: TRBV29-1; clone size: .; J gene: TRBJ2-3; CDR3 length: 13; CDR3 protein: SVVTGQGSTDTQY
V gene: TRBV5-1; clone size: few; J gene: TRBJ2-7; CDR3 length: 12; CDR3 protein: ASSSDRAIYEQY
V gene: TRBV6-2/TRBV6-3; clone size: .; J gene: TRBJ1-2; CDR3 length: 13; CDR3 protein: ASSPFGVMDYGYT
V gene: TRBV20-1; clone size: .; J gene: TRBJ1-3; CDR3 length: 11; CDR3 protein: SASPDRGNTIY
V gene: TRBV20-1; clone size: .; J gene: TRBJ1-5; CDR3 length: 11; CDR3 protein: SASIGRNQPQH
V gene: TRBV12-3/TRBV12-4; clone size: .; J gene: TRBJ1-1; CDR3 length: 10; CDR3 protein: ASSYSNTEAF
V gene: TRBV6-5; clone size: .; J gene: TRBJ1-6; CDR3 length: 13; CDR3 protein: ASSIGTANNSPLH
V gene: TRBV11-2; clone size: once; J gene: TRBJ1-6; CDR3 length: 12; CDR3 protein: ASSLTQGRSPLH
V gene: TRBV10-2; clone size: once; J gene: TRBJ1-1; CDR3 length: 15; CDR3 protein: ASSESGRVLFNTEAF
V gene: TRBV7-2; clone size: .; J gene: TRBJ1-3; CDR3 length: 13; CDR3 protein: ASSPQGPAGNTIY
V gene: TRBV4-2; clone size: .; J gene: TRBJ2-1; CDR3 length: 13; CDR3 protein: ASSQDQDRYNEQF
V gene: TRBV19; clone size: .; J gene: TRBJ1-5; CDR3 length: 12; CDR3 protein: ASSGMTNNQPQH